Below, one T cell receptor beta chain is given with its context. Its antigen is unidentified. CDR3 length: 15 residues. V lost 4 bases to trimming and J lost 1 base, with 11 bases between them. Per the germline V gene, CDR1 is SGHDN and CDR2 is FVKESK. The data belong to a study of graft-versus-host responses after intestinal transplantation. About the study: Transplant recipients had multivisceral, liver-intestinal, or isolated intestinal grafts. General study points: GvH clones detected in recipient marrow included some appearing first in ileum or blood.

Sequencing used immunoSEQ multiplex PCR; TCRdb keeps in-frame clones, though not all of them. The repertoire has about 130,000 clones, 80% to 95% of them found once; the top ten carry about 0.18%. The sequencing used unstimulated CD4+ T cells sorted from spleen or lymph node cells, collected before intestinal transplant. The TCR was taken from a human donor who received an intestinal transplant. The rearrangement links TRBV14 to TRBJ2-1, with a tentative D call TRBD1 (6 bases). The CDR3 sequence: CASSPQGQSYNEQFF. DNA for the CDR3: TGTGCCAGCAGCCCCCAGGGACAATCCTACAATGAGCAGTTCTTC.